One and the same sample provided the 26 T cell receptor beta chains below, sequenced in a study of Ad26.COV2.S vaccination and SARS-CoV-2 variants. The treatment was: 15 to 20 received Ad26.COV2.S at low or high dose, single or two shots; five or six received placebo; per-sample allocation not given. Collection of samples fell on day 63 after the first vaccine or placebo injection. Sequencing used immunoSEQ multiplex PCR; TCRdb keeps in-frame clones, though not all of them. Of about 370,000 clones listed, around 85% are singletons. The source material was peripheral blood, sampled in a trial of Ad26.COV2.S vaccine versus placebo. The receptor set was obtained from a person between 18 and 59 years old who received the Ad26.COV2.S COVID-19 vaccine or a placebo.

The CDR3 DNA follows: TGTGCCCACAAAGTAACGGGCCCATCCTATGGCTACACCTTC. This codes for CAHKVTGPSYGYTF. The J gene is TRBJ1-2, the V gene TRBV6-5; no definite D call. The germline V and J ends were trimmed by 11 bases and 4 bases, with 20 bases remaining between them. The CDR3 consists of 14 residues. Germline CDR1 reads MNHEY; CDR2 reads SVGAGI.

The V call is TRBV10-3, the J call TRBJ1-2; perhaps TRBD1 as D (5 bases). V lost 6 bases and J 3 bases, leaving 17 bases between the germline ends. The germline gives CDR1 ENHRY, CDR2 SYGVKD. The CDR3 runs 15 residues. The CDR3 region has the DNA TGTGCCATCAGGCCGGGGGATCCTTCCGACTATGGCTACACCTTC. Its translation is CAIRPGDPSDYGYTF.

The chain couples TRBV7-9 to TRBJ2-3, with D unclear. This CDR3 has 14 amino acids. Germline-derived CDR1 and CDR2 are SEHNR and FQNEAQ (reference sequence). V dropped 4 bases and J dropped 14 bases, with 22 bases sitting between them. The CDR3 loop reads CASSSRSDGTEVYF. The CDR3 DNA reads TGTGCCAGCAGCTCCCGCAGCGACGGAACTGAGGTGTATTTT.

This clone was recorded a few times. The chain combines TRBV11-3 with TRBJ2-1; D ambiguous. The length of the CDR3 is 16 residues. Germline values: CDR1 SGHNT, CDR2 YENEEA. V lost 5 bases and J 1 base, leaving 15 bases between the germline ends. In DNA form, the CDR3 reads TGTGCCAGCAGCCAGAGTACCGGTCAATCCTACAATGAGCAGTTCTTC. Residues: CASSQSTGQSYNEQFF.

The chain's CDR3 is CASSSDHEQYF. CDR3 nucleotide sequence: TGTGCCAGCAGCTCCGACCACGAGCAGTACTTC. This rearrangement joins TRBV11-2 to TRBJ2-7; no clear D gene. CDR1 and CDR2 (germline): SGHAT, FQNNGV. Trimming pared 4 bases from V and 5 bases from J, leaving 6 bases between. This CDR3 contains 11 residues.

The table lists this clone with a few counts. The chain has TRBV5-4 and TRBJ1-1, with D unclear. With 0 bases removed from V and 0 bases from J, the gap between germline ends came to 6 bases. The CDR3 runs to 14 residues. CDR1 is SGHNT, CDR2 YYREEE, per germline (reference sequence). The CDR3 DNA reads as TGTGCCAGCAGCTTGGGCCGATTGAACACTGAAGCTTTCTTT. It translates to CASSLGRLNTEAFF.

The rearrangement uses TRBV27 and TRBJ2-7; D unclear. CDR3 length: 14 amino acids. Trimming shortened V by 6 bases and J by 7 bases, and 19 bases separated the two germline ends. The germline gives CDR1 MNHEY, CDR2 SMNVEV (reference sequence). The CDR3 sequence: CASRSDLYYAEQYF. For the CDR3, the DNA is TGTGCCAGCAGGTCCGACCTGTACTACGCTGAGCAGTACTTC.

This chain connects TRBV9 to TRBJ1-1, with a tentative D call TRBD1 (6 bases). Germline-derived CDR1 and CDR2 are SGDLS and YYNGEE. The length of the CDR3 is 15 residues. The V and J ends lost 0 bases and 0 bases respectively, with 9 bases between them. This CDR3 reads CASSVGGGMNTEAFF. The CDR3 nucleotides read TGTGCCAGCAGCGTAGGTGGGGGCATGAACACTGAAGCTTTCTTT.

Here the CDR3 DNA reads TGTGCCAGTATGGGGCTCCTAAATGAGCAGTTCTTC. This codes for CASMGLLNEQFF. The chain has TRBV12-3 or TRBV12-4 and TRBJ2-1, with D maybe TRBD1 (5 bases). V was clipped by 9 bases and J by 7 bases, with 13 bases between them. The CDR3 is 12 amino acids.

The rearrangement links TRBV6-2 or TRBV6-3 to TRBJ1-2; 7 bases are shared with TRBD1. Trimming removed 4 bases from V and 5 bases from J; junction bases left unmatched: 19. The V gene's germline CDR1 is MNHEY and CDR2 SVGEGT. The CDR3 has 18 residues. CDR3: CASSFPPFATGPEYGYTF. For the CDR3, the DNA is TGTGCCAGCAGTTTCCCCCCTTTTGCGACAGGGCCGGAATATGGCTACACCTTC.

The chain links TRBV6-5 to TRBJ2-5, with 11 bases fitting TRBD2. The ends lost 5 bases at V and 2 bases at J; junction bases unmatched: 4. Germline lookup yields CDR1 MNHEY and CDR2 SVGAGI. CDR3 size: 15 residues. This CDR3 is CASSQGLAVQETQYF. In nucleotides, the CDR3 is TGTGCCAGCAGTCAGGGACTAGCGGTTCAAGAGACCCAGTACTTC.

The CDR3 nucleotides are TGTGCCAGCAGCACCCTACTTCCAGGGGGCCGACATGGCGGTGGCTACACCTTC. This codes for CASSTLLPGGRHGGGYTF. The chain uses TRBV11-2 and TRBJ1-2, with TRBD1 matching 8 bases. Germline loops: CDR1 SGHAT, CDR2 FQNNGV. The CDR3 covers 18 residues. Germline trimming cut 5 bases from V and 7 bases from J; bases unmatched to any gene: 21.

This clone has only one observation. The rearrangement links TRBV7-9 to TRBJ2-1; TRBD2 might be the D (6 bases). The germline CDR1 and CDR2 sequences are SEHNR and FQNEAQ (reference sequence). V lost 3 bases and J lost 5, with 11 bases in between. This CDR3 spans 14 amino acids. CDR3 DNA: TGTGCCAGCAGCTTTGGAGGGCCGAACAATGAGCAGTTCTTC. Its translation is CASSFGGPNNEQFF.

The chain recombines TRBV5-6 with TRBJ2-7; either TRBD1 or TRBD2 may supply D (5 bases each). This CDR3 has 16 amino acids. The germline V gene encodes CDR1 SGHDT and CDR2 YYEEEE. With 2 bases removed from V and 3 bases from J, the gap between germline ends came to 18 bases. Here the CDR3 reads CASSFGAVTPLYEQYF. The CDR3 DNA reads TGTGCCAGCAGCTTCGGGGCGGTGACACCACTCTACGAGCAGTACTTC.

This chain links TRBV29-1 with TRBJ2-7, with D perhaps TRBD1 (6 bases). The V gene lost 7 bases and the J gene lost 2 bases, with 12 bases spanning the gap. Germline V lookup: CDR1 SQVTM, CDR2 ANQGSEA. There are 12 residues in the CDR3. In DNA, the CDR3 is TGCAGCGGAAGGACAGCCACCTACGAGCAGTACTTC. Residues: CSGRTATYEQYF.

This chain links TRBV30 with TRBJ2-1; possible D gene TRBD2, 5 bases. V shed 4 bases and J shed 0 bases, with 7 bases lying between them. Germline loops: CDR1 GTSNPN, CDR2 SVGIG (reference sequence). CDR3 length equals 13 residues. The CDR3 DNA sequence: TGTGCCTGGAAAGGGAGCTCCTACAATGAGCAGTTCTTC. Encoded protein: CAWKGSSYNEQFF.

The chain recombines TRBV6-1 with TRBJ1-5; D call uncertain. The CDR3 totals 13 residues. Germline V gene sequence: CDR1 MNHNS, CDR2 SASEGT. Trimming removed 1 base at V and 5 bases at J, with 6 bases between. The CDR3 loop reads CASSEVIYQPQHF. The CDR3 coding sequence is TGTGCCAGCAGTGAAGTAATCTATCAGCCCCAGCATTTT.

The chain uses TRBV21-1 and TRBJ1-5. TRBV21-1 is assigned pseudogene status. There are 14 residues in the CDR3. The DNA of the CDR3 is TGTGCCAGGATTTCCCGACCAGGCAATCAGCCCCAGCATTTT. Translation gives CARISRPGNQPQHF.

DNA of the CDR3: TGTGCCAGCAGACCCTCAGACAGCTCCTACAATGAGCAGTTCTTC. Its protein product is CASRPSDSSYNEQFF. This chain joins TRBV28 and TRBJ2-1; D may be TRBD1 (5 bases). The CDR3 contains 15 residues. From germline, CDR1 is MDHEN and CDR2 SYDVKM. The V end lost 6 bases, the J end lost 0 bases, and 12 bases lay between the germline ends.

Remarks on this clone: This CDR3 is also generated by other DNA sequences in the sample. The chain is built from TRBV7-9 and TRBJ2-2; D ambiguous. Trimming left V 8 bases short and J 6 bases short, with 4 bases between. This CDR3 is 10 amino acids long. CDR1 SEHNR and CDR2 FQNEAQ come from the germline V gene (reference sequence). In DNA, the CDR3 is TGTGCCAGCTCCCCCGGGGAGCTGTTTTTT. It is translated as CASSPGELFF.

This CDR3 is CASSYLDTAPPHTQYF. CDR3 DNA: TGTGCCAGCAGTTACCTAGACACAGCCCCGCCACATACGCAGTATTTT. The chain uses TRBV6-5 and TRBJ2-3, with D unresolved. Germline loops: CDR1 MNHEY, CDR2 SVGAGI. V was cut by 2 bases and J by 7 bases, with 19 bases left in between. CDR3 length: 16 residues.

The CDR3 sequence is CASSPLSLSTGKNGYTF. DNA of the CDR3: TGCGCCAGCAGCCCTCTGTCACTATCGACGGGCAAAAATGGCTACACCTTC. The chain is built from TRBV4-1 and TRBJ1-2; no reliable D call. CDR3 size: 17 residues. V shed 4 bases and J shed 6 bases, with 24 bases lying between them. Germline CDR1 is MGHRA and CDR2 is YSYEKL.

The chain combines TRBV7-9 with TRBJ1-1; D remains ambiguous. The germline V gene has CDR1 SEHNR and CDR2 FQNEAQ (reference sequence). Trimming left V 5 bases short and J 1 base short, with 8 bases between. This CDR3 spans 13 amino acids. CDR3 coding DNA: TGTGCCAGCAGCCCCATGGGGAACACTGAAGCTTTCTTT. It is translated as CASSPMGNTEAFF.

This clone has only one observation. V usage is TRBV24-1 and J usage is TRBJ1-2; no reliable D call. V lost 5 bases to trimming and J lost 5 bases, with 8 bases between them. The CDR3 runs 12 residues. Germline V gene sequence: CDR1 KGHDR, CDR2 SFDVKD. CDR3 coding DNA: TGTGCCACCAGTGGAGGTGAATATGGCTACACCTTC. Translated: CATSGGEYGYTF.

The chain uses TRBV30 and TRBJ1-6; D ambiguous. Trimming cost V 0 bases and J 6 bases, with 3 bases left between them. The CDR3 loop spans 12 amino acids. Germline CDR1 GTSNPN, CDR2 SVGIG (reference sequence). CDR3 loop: CAWSVVNSPLHF. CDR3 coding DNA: TGTGCCTGGAGTGTAGTTAATTCACCCCTCCACTTT.

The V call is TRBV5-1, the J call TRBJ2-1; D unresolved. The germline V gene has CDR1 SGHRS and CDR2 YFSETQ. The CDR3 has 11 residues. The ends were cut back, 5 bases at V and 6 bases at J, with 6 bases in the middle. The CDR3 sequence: CASRGGNEQFF. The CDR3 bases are TGCGCCAGCAGGGGTGGCAATGAGCAGTTCTTC.